These 2 T cell receptor beta chains were all obtained from the same sample, sequenced in a study of identical twins. TCRdb independently ran MiXCR on the 5' RACE reads; one entry per CDR3 protein. The table includes 1.5 million to 2 million distinct CDR3 sequences, 32% detected once. Input material: cord blood. Receptors were obtained from a newborn girl in good health.

This clonotype was counted only a few times. V usage is TRBV5-1 and J usage is TRBJ1-5; D call uncertain. Germline V gene sequence: CDR1 SGHRS, CDR2 YFSETQ. CDR3 length: 11 residues. Trimming cost V 5 bases and J 5 bases, with 5 bases left between them. CDR3 DNA: TGCGCCAGCAGACAAGATCAGCCCCAGCATTTT. Its protein product is CASRQDQPQHF.

This chain joins TRBV7-2 and TRBJ2-3; TRBD2 agrees at 8 bases. The J segment lost 0 bases and the V segment lost 4 bases, leaving 12 bases of the junction unmatched. Germline V gene data show CDR1 as SGHTA and CDR2 as FQGNSA. The CDR3 spans 18 residues. In nucleotides, the CDR3 is TGTGCCAGCAGCTGGACTAGCCCGCGCAGTCCTAGCACAGATACGCAGTATTTT. Translated, it gives CASSWTSPRSPSTDTQYF.